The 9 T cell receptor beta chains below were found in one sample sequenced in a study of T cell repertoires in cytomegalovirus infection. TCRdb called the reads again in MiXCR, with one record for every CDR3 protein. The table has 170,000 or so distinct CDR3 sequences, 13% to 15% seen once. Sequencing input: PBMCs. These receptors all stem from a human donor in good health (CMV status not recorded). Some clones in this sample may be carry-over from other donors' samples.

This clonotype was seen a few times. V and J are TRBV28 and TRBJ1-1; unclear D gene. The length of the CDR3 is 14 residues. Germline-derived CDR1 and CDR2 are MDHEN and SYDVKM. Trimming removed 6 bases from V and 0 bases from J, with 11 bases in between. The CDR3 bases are TGTGCCAGCAGCCAATATCAGGTGAACACTGAAGCTTTCTTT. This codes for CASSQYQVNTEAFF.

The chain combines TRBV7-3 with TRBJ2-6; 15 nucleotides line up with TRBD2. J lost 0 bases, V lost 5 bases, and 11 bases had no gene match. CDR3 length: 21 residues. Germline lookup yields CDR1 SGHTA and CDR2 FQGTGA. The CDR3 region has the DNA TGTGCCAGCAGCCCGAAAGGACTAGCGGGAGGGCCTGTCTCTGGGGCCAACGTCCTGACTTTC. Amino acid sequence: CASSPKGLAGGPVSGANVLTF.

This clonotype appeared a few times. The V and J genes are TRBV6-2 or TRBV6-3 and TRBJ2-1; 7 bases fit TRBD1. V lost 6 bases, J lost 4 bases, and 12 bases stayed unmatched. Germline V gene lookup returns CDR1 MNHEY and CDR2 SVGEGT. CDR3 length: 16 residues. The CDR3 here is CASRAETGNAYNEQFF. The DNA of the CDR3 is TGTGCCAGCAGGGCCGAGACAGGGAATGCTTACAATGAGCAGTTCTTC.

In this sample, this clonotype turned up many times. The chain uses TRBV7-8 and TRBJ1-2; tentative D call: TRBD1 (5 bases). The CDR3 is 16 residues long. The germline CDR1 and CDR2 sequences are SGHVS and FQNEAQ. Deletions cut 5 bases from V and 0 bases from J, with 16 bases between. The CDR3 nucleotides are TGTGCCAGCAGCCCATCGAGGTGGGGCCCTAACTATGGCTACACCTTC. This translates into CASSPSRWGPNYGYTF. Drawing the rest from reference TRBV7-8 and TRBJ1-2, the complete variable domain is GAGVSQSPRYKVAKRGQDVALRCDPISGHVSLFWYQQALGQGPEFLTYFQNEAQLDKSGLPSDRFFAERPEGSVSTLKIQRTQQEDSAVYLCASSPSRWGPNYGYTFGSGTRLTVV.

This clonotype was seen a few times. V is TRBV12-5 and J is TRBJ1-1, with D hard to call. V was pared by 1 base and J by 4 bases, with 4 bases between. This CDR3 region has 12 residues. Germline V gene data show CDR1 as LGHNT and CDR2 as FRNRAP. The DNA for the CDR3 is TGTGCTAGTGGTTTGGGGGTCACTGAAGCTTTCTTT. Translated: CASGLGVTEAFF.

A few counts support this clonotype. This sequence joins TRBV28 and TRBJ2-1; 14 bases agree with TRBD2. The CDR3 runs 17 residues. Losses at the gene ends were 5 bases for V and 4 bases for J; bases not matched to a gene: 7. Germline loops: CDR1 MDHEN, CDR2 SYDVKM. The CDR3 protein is CASSRTSGRPLYNEQFF. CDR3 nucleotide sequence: TGTGCCAGCAGTAGGACTAGCGGGAGGCCTCTATACAATGAGCAGTTCTTC.

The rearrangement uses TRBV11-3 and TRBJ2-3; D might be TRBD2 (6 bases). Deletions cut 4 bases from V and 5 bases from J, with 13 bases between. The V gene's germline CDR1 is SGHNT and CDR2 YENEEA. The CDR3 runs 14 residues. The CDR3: CASSSGQEGDTQYF. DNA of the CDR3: TGTGCCAGCAGCTCAGGGCAGGAGGGAGATACGCAGTATTTT.

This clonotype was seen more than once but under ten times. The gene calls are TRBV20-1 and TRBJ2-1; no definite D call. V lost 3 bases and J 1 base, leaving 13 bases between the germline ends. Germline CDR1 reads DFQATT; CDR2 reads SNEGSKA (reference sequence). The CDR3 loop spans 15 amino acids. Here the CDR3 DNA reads TGCAGTGCTAGTAACGAAGGCGGTTCCTACAATGAGCAGTTCTTC. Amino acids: CSASNEGGSYNEQFF.

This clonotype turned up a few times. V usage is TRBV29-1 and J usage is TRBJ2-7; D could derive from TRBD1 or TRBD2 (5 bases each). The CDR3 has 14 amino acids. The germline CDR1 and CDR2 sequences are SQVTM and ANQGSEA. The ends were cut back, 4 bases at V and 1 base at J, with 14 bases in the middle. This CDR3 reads CSVGDLTASYEQYF. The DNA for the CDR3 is TGCAGCGTTGGGGACCTTACGGCGTCCTACGAGCAGTACTTC.